This record looks at one TCR beta chain sequence and its context. The CDR3 is made up of 14 amino acids. Germline CDR1 is KGHSH and CDR2 is LQKENI. V was shortened by 6 bases and J by 2 bases, with 11 bases between the two germline ends. This entry is derived from a study of cytomegalovirus exposure and HLA in healthy donors. Both 60 Vbeta primers and 13 Jbeta primers went into the PCR. Some clones are missing from TCRdb's copy, which holds only in-frame ones; the method was immunoSEQ multiplex PCR. The sample includes approximately 110,000 clones, 70% to 80% of them seen just once. The TCR comes from a man aged 35 to 55 in good health and CMV-seronegative. The sequenced sample was PBMCs. The chain links TRBV18 to TRBJ1-3; no clear D gene. CDR3 DNA sequence: TGTGCCAGCTCTCTCCCGGGTCCTGGAAACACCATATATTTT. Translated, it gives CASSLPGPGNTIYF.